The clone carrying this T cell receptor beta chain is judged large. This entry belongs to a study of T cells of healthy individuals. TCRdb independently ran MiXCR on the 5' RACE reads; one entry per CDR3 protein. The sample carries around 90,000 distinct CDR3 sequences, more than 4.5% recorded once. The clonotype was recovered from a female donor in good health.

CDR3: CASNREGSYNEQFF. The CDR3, as DNA: TGTGCCAGCAATCGTGAGGGTTCCTACAATGAGCAGTTCTTC. The rearrangement uses TRBV12-3 or TRBV12-4 and TRBJ2-1; tentative D call: TRBD2 (5 bases). The V end was cut by 7 bases, the J end by 1 base, with 11 bases between. The CDR3 covers 14 residues.